This TCR beta chain was found in a study of cytomegalovirus exposure and HLA in healthy donors (dated by TCRdb to about 2017). About the full investigation: According to an earlier analysis of a few hundred of the donors, some 180 million T cells yielded 120 million or so unique TCR beta sequences and about 300 Gb of sequence data. An early release that covered some 640 HLA-typed donors contained 300 to 350 gigabases of sequencing data and 85 million to 100 million unique TCR sequences. Of the approximately 400 genotyped donors, 75% to 85% were placed in the genetic ancestry cluster associated with self-reported Caucasian donors. The aim of the study was to test whether cataloging public T cell receptors could identify signatures of past pathogen exposure. The study profiled the T cell repertoires of hundreds of subjects by immunosequencing and related them to cytomegalovirus serostatus. In addition to the first cohort of around 670 subjects, a separate validation cohort of 130 or so different subjects was used. To predict cytomegalovirus infection status, the study brought together high-throughput TCR immunosequencing, statistical association of individual TCRs with disease status, and machine learning. In a later analysis, previously published TCR beta repertoires from about 640 donors were re-analyzed and high-resolution HLA genotyping was added so that TCR occurrence patterns could be studied. Rather than using new phenotypic data, the later analysis identified candidate immune exposures from TCR beta sequences and from how often those sequences occurred across donors. In an earlier analysis of about 590 of the donors, high-throughput TCR beta sequencing was used to judge whether each TCR beta V gene segment behaved as functional or pseudogenic. Donor age, sex, ethnicity and CMV serostatus were collected together with the repertoire data. In a later genetic analysis, genome-wide SNP genotypes for about 65% of the 666 donors were used, and that subset was treated as a discovery cohort. All discovery cohort repertoires had been generated on a single sequencing platform. Class I and class II HLA loci were covered by the typing at four-digit resolution. Typing coverage varied by locus: roughly 629-630 donors for A, B, C, DRB1 and DQB1; more than 500 for DQA1; around 610 for DPA1; 450 to 480 for DPB1. Because of strong linkage in the cohort, five DR-DQ haplotypes were treated as single units for association and clustering. On average, around 230,000 unique TCR beta nucleotide sequences were sequenced per donor among several hundred genotyped donors of the cohort, with 15% to 20% of those sequences being non-productive. The full study reports these points: The earlier analysis of 450 to 700 of the donors excluded some 15 rarely observed V segments, including chromosome 9 orphons, because counts were too low. HLA typing was unavailable for some donors at each locus, so association tests used only the typed subset. CMV serostatus was the only immune exposure information available for the cohort. According to a later analysis, TCR association rates differed among HLA loci, with DRB1 alleles showing the most associated TCRs and HLA-C alleles showing the fewest. According to a later genetic analysis, donors in an Asian-associated ancestry cluster had fewer N-insertions in productive TCRs than the approximately 650-donor mean. When HLA alleles, especially DR and DQ, strongly co-occurred, TCR associations were difficult to assign to individual alleles. In a later analysis, HLA-associated TCR beta chains showed more clonal expansion and lower generation probabilities than non-associated chains that were equally common. A later genetic analysis associated a missense DCLRE1C variant with V-gene and J-gene trimming of TCR beta chains, and an independent cohort replicated the association. Sequencing depth was assumed to be roughly uniform across donors in the presence/absence analyses, though that assumption may not hold. A later analysis reported that several top co-occurrence clusters appeared linked to parvovirus B19, influenza, CMV and Epstein-Barr virus. The cohort was sequenced for TCR beta chains only, and without alpha or paired-chain data the features that could be detected were limited. A group of highly shared sequence variants was considered likely to be a technical artifact of the sequencing pipeline. In both the original and validation cohorts, the classifier was reported to diagnose cytomegalovirus status with high specificity and sensitivity. The authors suggested that the approach could potentially be generalized to other disease states and immunological phenotypes. In a later analysis, most CMV-associated TCR beta chains were found to appear HLA-restricted, with HLA associations seemingly driven largely by CMV exposure. Some IMGT-functional V segments, including TRBV6-2 and TRBV6-3, could not be distinguished by the 87-base-pair reads and were therefore excluded. Linkage disequilibrium might explain the correlated functional status among segregating V segments, but an unknown experimental factor could not be excluded. Across donors, most TCR sequences were observed very rarely, whereas some public TCRs were present in many individuals. In the study, 164 TCR beta chains were listed as associated with cytomegalovirus. A later analysis associated around 16,000 TCR beta sequences with specific HLA alleles at a false discovery rate of 0.05. In an earlier analysis of some 500 of the donors, most TCR beta V segments were observed in productive rearrangements about 87% or about 30% of the time, broadly matching IMGT annotations. Three of the identified cytomegalovirus-associated TCR beta chains were confirmed in vitro to be specific for cytomegalovirus antigens. A further reported finding was that TCR beta sequences accurately predicted the HLA-A and HLA-B alleles for most subjects in the first cohort.

As regards this clone: The target of this receptor is not known. Nothing much larger sits one base from this clone, and base qualities are not available.

The cohort was made up of several hundred healthy bone marrow donors. Cohort members were all nominally healthy when sampled, although unrecorded immune exposures were likely present. The donor was CMV seronegative and belonged to the group of over 350 seronegative cohort members. Every donor gave a peripheral blood sample, and the peripheral blood mononuclear cells from that sample were used for TCR beta sequencing. The Qiagen DNeasy Blood Extraction Kit was used to extract genomic DNA from the blood cell samples. The library was obtained by the immunoSEQ multiplex PCR assay. The multiplex PCR relied on a mix of 60 forward primers for TCR Vbeta segments and 13 reverse primers for TCR Jbeta segments. The CDR3 region of rearranged TCR beta genes was amplified from genomic DNA by a multiplex PCR assay. The Illumina HiSeq System was used to sequence the amplified TCR beta libraries as 87-base-pair reads. The study's processing was this. In a later analysis, some 80 million unique TCR beta chains were counted across the approximately 640 repertoires, and roughly 11 million of these chains were shared by at least two donors. Raw reads were error-corrected and collapsed into unique sequences with a nearest-neighbor algorithm that merged closely related sequences to remove PCR and sequencing errors. Alignment of CDR3 sequences to IMGT reference sequences was used to assign V, D and J gene segments. For a sequence to be retained, a match of at least six nucleotides to both a V gene segment and a J gene segment was required. A rearrangement counted as productive if the CDR3 had no stop codons and remained in frame with V and J, and every other rearrangement counted as non-productive. CDR3 was defined according to IMGT convention as the region running from the second conserved V-encoded cysteine to the conserved J-encoded phenylalanine. The earlier analysis of a few hundred of the donors excluded sequences that lacked an unambiguous match to a single V gene segment. In an earlier analysis of more than 500 of the donors, a V segment was called functional when productive rearrangements were above 56.7%, and segregating when the standard deviation between donors exceeded 5%. A statistical classification framework was developed to diagnose cytomegalovirus status using the catalog of TCR beta chain sequences. A later analysis assigned V and J genes by comparing TCR nucleotide sequences with IMGT/GENE-DB human TR gene sequences. A later analysis assigned CDR3 sequences and most-parsimonious VDJ recombination scenarios with the TCRdist pipeline. In a later analysis, each TCR beta chain was defined by its CDR3 amino acid sequence together with its V-gene family, and reads lacking a unique V-gene family were excluded. As a way to deal with suspected cross-contamination and a sequencing artifact, a later analysis dropped 500 to 700 nucleotide sequences that were highly shared and had low generation probability. In a later analysis, a clonal expansion index was calculated for each public chain from normalized within-repertoire ranks of inferred template counts. Generation probabilities in a later analysis came from a VDJ recombination model fitted to out-of-frame rearrangements, and those results were checked against IGoR. In a later analysis, TCR-TCR, TCR-HLA and TCR-CMV co-occurrence was scored with hypergeometric tests, and a repertoire-size bias correction was applied to TCR pairs. In a later analysis, false discovery rates were estimated by permuting HLA or CMV assignments 20 times. In a later analysis, co-occurring TCRs were grouped using DBSCAN, and TCRdist sequence similarity was added for clustering within HLA-allele-positive subsets. Co-occurrence clustering excluded repertoires with fewer than 30,000 or more than 120,000 public chains, plus five with anomalous nucleotide sharing. TCRdb obtained this table from immuneACCESS and retained in-frame rearrangements with V and J assigned. These tables miss some clones; where compared with another copy, unresolved V genes account for less than half of the shortfall, and the remainder is unexplained. V, J and clone size were drawn from that table, and D and trimming were deduced from the DNA. Across this sample there are roughly 120,000 clones, with roughly three quarters seen only once. Clones ranked in the top ten supply roughly 2% of the sample.

At the junction V is shortened by 2 bases and J by 0 bases; bases outside the gene matches: 0. Its CDR3 holds 14 amino acids, cysteine through phenylalanine. This entry keeps only the CDR3 DNA: 42 bases, framed from base 1. Taken from the germline V gene (reference sequence), the CDR1 and CDR2 loops are SEHNR and FQNEAQ. This clonotype originated in a man younger than 35 in good health and CMV-seronegative. The specimen was PBMCs. The chain employs TRBV7-9 and TRBJ1-1, and TRBD1 aligns with 7 junction nucleotides. The CDR3 loop reads CASSLTGVNTEAFF. The nucleotide sequence reads TGTGCCAGCAGCTTAACAGGGGTGAACACTGAAGCTTTCTTT.